A selection of T cell receptor beta chains follows, all from one sample in a study of blood T cell repertoires in COVID-19. Some clones are missing from TCRdb's copy, which holds only in-frame ones; the method was immunoSEQ multiplex PCR. The data contain about 140,000 clones, approximately 84% of them seen just once; the ten biggest clones take up under 10%. The sample comprised peripheral blood. These receptors all come from a woman older than 75 in a cohort sampled during active or convalescent COVID-19. CDR3s include the opening cysteine and the closing phenylalanine or tryptophan. The order of the fields is CDR3 length, V gene, D gene, J gene, clone size, CDR3 DNA, CDR3 protein. A D gene is named only where the DNA matches it firmly. A clone size is listed for some rows: how often the clone was seen (once, few, many), or a class if it is expanded.

length: 14
V: TRBV5-1
D: .
J: TRBJ1-2
size: .
DNA: TGCGCCAGCAGCCCACGAACGGGGGTGTATGGCTACACCTTC
CDR3: CASSPRTGVYGYTF

length: 17
V: TRBV7-8
D: .
J: TRBJ2-6
size: .
DNA: TGTGCCAGCAGCTTCTTCAAGGGAGTCTCTGGGGCCAACGTCCTGACTTTC
CDR3: CASSFFKGVSGANVLTF

length: 17
V: TRBV4-1
D: TRBD2
J: TRBJ2-1
size: .
DNA: TGCGCCAGCAGCCAAGTCTCGGCGGGGGGGCGCTACAATGAGCAGTTCTTC
CDR3: CASSQVSAGGRYNEQFF

length: 16
V: TRBV6-5
D: TRBD1
J: TRBJ1-1
size: .
DNA: TGTGCCAGCAGTTACTCGGGGACAGGGGGTCTCGCTGAAGCTTTCTTT
CDR3: CASSYSGTGGLAEAFF

length: 13
V: TRBV11-2
D: .
J: TRBJ1-1
size: .
DNA: TGTGCCAGTACACAGGGTATGAACACTGAAGCTTTCTTT
CDR3: CASTQGMNTEAFF

length: 14
V: TRBV19
D: TRBD2
J: TRBJ2-3
size: .
DNA: TGTGCCAGTAAAATGTGGGGGAGGGAAGATACGCAGTATTTT
CDR3: CASKMWGREDTQYF

length: 13
V: TRBV9
D: .
J: TRBJ1-4
size: .
DNA: TGTGCCAGCAGCGGCGGGACGAAGGAAAAACTGTTTTTT
CDR3: CASSGGTKEKLFF

length: 15
V: TRBV20-1
D: .
J: TRBJ1-4
size: .
DNA: TGCAGTGCTAGTGATCCAGGGCTGGGTAATGAAAAACTGTTTTTT
CDR3: CSASDPGLGNEKLFF

length: 17
V: TRBV9
D: TRBD1
J: TRBJ1-2
size: .
DNA: TGTGCCAGCAGCCCTCGGACAGGGAGGGGGCTAGGCTATGGCTACACCTTC
CDR3: CASSPRTGRGLGYGYTF

length: 16
V: TRBV19
D: TRBD1
J: TRBJ1-2
size: .
DNA: TGTGCCAGTAGTGCGGGACAGGGGTTTTTGTTCTATGGCTACACCTTC
CDR3: CASSAGQGFLFYGYTF

length: 18
V: TRBV5-1
D: TRBD1
J: TRBJ1-2
size: .
DNA: TGCGCCAGCACCCGTTCCCCGGGACAGCCACAGCCCCGCTATGGCTACACCTTC
CDR3: CASTRSPGQPQPRYGYTF

length: 15
V: TRBV18
D: .
J: TRBJ2-1
size: .
DNA: TGTGCCAGCTCACGGCCCTCGGGTTACTACAATGAGCAGTTCTTC
CDR3: CASSRPSGYYNEQFF

length: 14
V: TRBV10-3
D: TRBD1
J: TRBJ2-5
size: .
DNA: TGTGCCATCAGTGAACAGGGGAGTCAAGAGACCCAGTACTTC
CDR3: CAISEQGSQETQYF

length: 12
V: TRBV9
D: .
J: TRBJ1-1
size: .
DNA: TGTGCCAGCAGCCGGCGGGACACTGAAGCTTTCTTT
CDR3: CASSRRDTEAFF

length: 15
V: TRBV4-3
D: TRBD2
J: TRBJ2-1
size: .
DNA: TGCGCCAGCAGCCAAGCGGGGGGTACATACAATGAGCAGTTCTTC
CDR3: CASSQAGGTYNEQFF

length: 12
V: TRBV2
D: .
J: TRBJ1-5
size: .
DNA: TGTGCCAGCAGTTCTGGGCTGGGGCCCCAGCATTTT
CDR3: CASSSGLGPQHF

length: 15
V: TRBV7-3
D: TRBD2
J: TRBJ2-2
size: few
DNA: TGTGCCAGCAGCTTGGGACTAGCATACACCGGGGAGCTGTTTTTT
CDR3: CASSLGLAYTGELFF

length: 17
V: TRBV19
D: TRBD1
J: TRBJ1-5
size: .
DNA: TGTGCCAGTAGTACACCCCAGGGGGCCAATAGCAATCAGCCCCAGCATTTT
CDR3: CASSTPQGANSNQPQHF

length: 14
V: TRBV18
D: .
J: TRBJ1-5
size: .
DNA: TGTGCCAGCTCACTTAACAGGGGCAATCAGCCCCAGCATTTT
CDR3: CASSLNRGNQPQHF

length: 13
V: TRBV30
D: .
J: TRBJ1-4
size: .
DNA: TGTGCCTGGAGTGTAAGCCTGCGGCGAGAACTGTTTTTT
CDR3: CAWSVSLRRELFF

length: 17
V: TRBV11-2
D: TRBD1
J: TRBJ1-2
size: .
DNA: TGTGCCAGCAGCCATTTAGGAGGGGGGGACAGGGCGAGTGGCTACACCTTC
CDR3: CASSHLGGGDRASGYTF

length: 13
V: TRBV6-6
D: .
J: TRBJ1-5
size: .
DNA: TGTGCCAGCAGTTACTCCCAGGGGTTGCCCCAGCATTTT
CDR3: CASSYSQGLPQHF

length: 15
V: TRBV2
D: .
J: TRBJ2-4
size: .
DNA: TGTGCCAGCAGTGCGGACAGACTAGCCAAAAACATTCAGTACTTC
CDR3: CASSADRLAKNIQYF

length: 17
V: TRBV4-2
D: .
J: TRBJ1-1
size: once
DNA: TGTGCCAGCAGCCAAGATTTATTAAGGGGCGGAAGGACTGAAGCTTTCTTT
CDR3: CASSQDLLRGGRTEAFF

length: 16
V: TRBV4-2
D: TRBD2
J: TRBJ2-1
size: .
DNA: TGTGCCAGCAGCCAAGGGAGCGGGAGGACCTACAATGAGCAGTTCTTC
CDR3: CASSQGSGRTYNEQFF

length: 16
V: TRBV4-3
D: .
J: TRBJ1-2
size: .
DNA: TGCGCCAGCAGCCGACTTCAATGGGGGCTAGACTATGGCTACACCTTC
CDR3: CASSRLQWGLDYGYTF

length: 16
V: TRBV4-2
D: .
J: TRBJ2-3
size: once
DNA: TGTGCCAGCAGCCGTGCGGGGGCAGCTAGCACAGATACGCAGTATTTT
CDR3: CASSRAGAASTDTQYF

length: 12
V: TRBV6-2/TRBV6-3
D: .
J: TRBJ1-6
size: .
DNA: TGTGCCAGCAGTTACCGACCCGAGGATCCCCACTTT
CDR3: CASSYRPEDPHF

length: 15
V: TRBV5-6
D: TRBD1
J: TRBJ1-3
size: .
DNA: TGTGCCAGCAGCCGGATCACAGGGGGCGCGAACACCATATATTTT
CDR3: CASSRITGGANTIYF

length: 15
V: TRBV5-5
D: TRBD1
J: TRBJ1-5
size: .
DNA: TGTGCCAGCAGCCCAGGGACAGGTAGCAATCAGCCCCAGCATTTT
CDR3: CASSPGTGSNQPQHF

length: 13
V: TRBV5-1
D: .
J: TRBJ1-2
size: .
DNA: TGCGCCAGCAGCTTGCCAGGGGCGTTAGGCTACACCTTC
CDR3: CASSLPGALGYTF

length: 17
V: TRBV4-3
D: .
J: TRBJ2-3
size: once
DNA: TGCGCCAGCAGCCGAGCATGGCTGGGGGCCAGCACAGATACGCAGTATTTT
CDR3: CASSRAWLGASTDTQYF

length: 13
V: TRBV5-1
D: .
J: TRBJ2-5
size: .
DNA: TGCGCCAGCAGCCCCTGGACTGTGGAGACCCAGTACTTC
CDR3: CASSPWTVETQYF

length: 13
V: TRBV6-2/TRBV6-3
D: .
J: TRBJ1-5
size: .
DNA: TGTGCCAGCAGGCCTACTGGGGCTCAGCCCCAGCATTTT
CDR3: CASRPTGAQPQHF

length: 13
V: TRBV18
D: .
J: TRBJ1-1
size: .
DNA: TGTGCCAGCTCACCAGGACAGAACACTGAAGCTTTCTTT
CDR3: CASSPGQNTEAFF

length: 14
V: TRBV6-5
D: TRBD1
J: TRBJ1-2
size: .
DNA: TGTGCCAGCAGTTCCACCGGGACAGTCTATGGCTACACCTTC
CDR3: CASSSTGTVYGYTF

length: 15
V: TRBV28
D: TRBD1
J: TRBJ1-1
size: .
DNA: TGTGCCAGCAGCCCTCGGGGACAGGGAAACACTGAAGCTTTCTTT
CDR3: CASSPRGQGNTEAFF

length: 12
V: TRBV27
D: TRBD1
J: TRBJ1-2
size: .
DNA: TGTGCCAGCGGGGACAGGAACTATGGCTACACCTTC
CDR3: CASGDRNYGYTF

length: 15
V: TRBV19
D: .
J: TRBJ1-4
size: .
DNA: TGTGCCAGTAGTGGAACGACAGGATATAATGAAAAACTGTTTTTT
CDR3: CASSGTTGYNEKLFF

length: 18
V: TRBV4-3
D: TRBD2
J: TRBJ2-3
size: .
DNA: TGCGCCAGCAGCCTCTCCCCCACTTTAGCGGGGGCGGTAGATACGCAGTATTTT
CDR3: CASSLSPTLAGAVDTQYF

length: 15
V: TRBV7-8
D: TRBD1
J: TRBJ2-1
size: .
DNA: TGTGCCAGCAGCGTCCGGGACAGGGGCCTTAATGAGCAGTTCTTC
CDR3: CASSVRDRGLNEQFF

length: 17
V: TRBV24-1
D: TRBD2
J: TRBJ2-3
size: .
DNA: TGTGCCACCAGTGACCCGGGACTAGCGGGGGGCACAGATACGCAGTATTTT
CDR3: CATSDPGLAGGTDTQYF

length: 13
V: TRBV7-2
D: .
J: TRBJ1-5
size: once
DNA: TGTGCCAGCAGCCGCTTTGAGAATCAGCCCCAGCATTTT
CDR3: CASSRFENQPQHF

length: 14
V: TRBV6-6
D: .
J: TRBJ1-2
size: .
DNA: TGTGCCAGCAGCGAGGACAGACTTAACTATGGCTACACCTTC
CDR3: CASSEDRLNYGYTF

length: 14
V: TRBV6-5
D: .
J: TRBJ1-2
size: .
DNA: TGTGCCAGCACCCGAATCGACAGGCGCTATGGCTACACCTTC
CDR3: CASTRIDRRYGYTF

length: 14
V: TRBV15
D: .
J: TRBJ2-3
size: .
DNA: TGTGCCACCAGCGTCGATACTAGCACAGATACGCAGTATTTT
CDR3: CATSVDTSTDTQYF